This passage covers 18 T cell receptor beta chains from one sample sequenced in a study of cytomegalovirus exposure and HLA in healthy donors (dated by TCRdb to about 2017). Library prep was done by the immunoSEQ multiplex PCR assay. TCRdb limited this immuneACCESS table to in-frame rearrangements with V and J called. A share of clones is missing; checked studies link under half to unresolved V genes, and the rest is unexplained. The sample table shows 65,000 to 90,000 clones, and roughly 90% are seen once. About 3.8% of the sample rests with the top ten. The sequenced sample was PBMCs. These TCRs come from a woman younger than 30 in good health and CMV-seropositive.

The chain couples TRBV23-1 to TRBJ1-5; TRBD1 matches 10 bases. Being an ORF, TRBV23-1 has a function that is uncertain. With 2 bases clipped from V and 4 bases from J, the junction kept 8 bases outside the gene matches. This CDR3 is 17 amino acids long. DNA for the CDR3: TGCGCCAGCAGTCAACCCGGGACAGGGGACGAGAATCAGCCCCAGCATTTT. Its translation: CASSQPGTGDENQPQHF.

This clone is a singleton in its sample. The V gene is TRBV13, the J gene TRBJ1-2; D ambiguous. CDR3 size: 16 residues. Trimming stripped 5 bases from V and 0 bases from J, with 16 bases between. The germline CDR1 and CDR2 sequences are PRHDT and FYEKMQ (reference sequence). The CDR3 sequence is CASSARESRTNYGYTF. CDR3 nucleotides: TGTGCCAGCAGCGCGAGGGAATCCAGGACTAACTATGGCTACACCTTC.

V gene TRBV4-3 combines with J gene TRBJ1-2; D might be TRBD1 (5 bases). V lost 0 bases and J 4 bases, leaving 12 bases between the germline ends. The CDR3 has 15 residues. Germline values: CDR1 LGHNA, CDR2 YSLEER. CDR3 nucleotides: TGCGCCAGCAGCCAAGACAGGCAGGGACTCTATGGCTACACCTTC. Protein: CASSQDRQGLYGYTF.

The J gene is TRBJ1-6, the V gene TRBV7-9, with D possibly being TRBD1 (6 bases). The germline V gene has CDR1 SEHNR and CDR2 FQNEAQ (reference sequence). The CDR3 spans 18 residues. With 1 base removed from V and 7 bases from J, the gap between germline ends came to 20 bases. The CDR3: CASSLGVGGAEGNSPLHF. DNA for the CDR3: TGTGCCAGCAGCTTAGGAGTTGGGGGGGCTGAAGGGAATTCACCCCTCCACTTT. The entire variable domain, with the rest obtained from reference TRBV7-9 and TRBJ1-6, is as follows: DTGVSQNPRHKITKRGQNVTFRCDPISEHNRLYWYRQTLGQGPEFLTYFQNEAQLEKSRLLSDRFSAERPKGSFSTLEIQRTEQGDSAMYLCASSLGVGGAEGNSPLHFGNGTRLTVT.

The chain combines TRBV14 with TRBJ2-1; tentatively, D is TRBD2 (6 bases). V was pared by 4 bases and J by 6 bases, with 16 bases between. CDR1 and CDR2 (germline): SGHDN, FVKESK. The CDR3 covers 15 residues. The CDR3 DNA reads TGTGCCAGCAGCCCCCCGGAGGGCCGGGTCAATGAGCAGTTCTTC. It specifies CASSPPEGRVNEQFF. The entire variable domain, with the rest obtained from reference TRBV14 and TRBJ2-1, is as follows: EAGVTQFPSHSVIEKGQTVTLRCDPISGHDNLYWYRRVMGKEIKFLLHFVKESKQDESGMPNNRFLAERTGGTYSTLKVQPAELEDSGVYFCASSPPEGRVNEQFFGPGTRLTVL.

The V call is TRBV4-2, the J call TRBJ1-4; perhaps TRBD1 as D (5 bases). This CDR3 is built from 16 residues. Looked up from germline, CDR1 is LGHNA and CDR2 is YNFKEQ. The germline V and J ends were trimmed by 5 bases and 7 bases, with 20 bases remaining between them. CDR3 DNA: TGTGCCAGCAGCGGACAAGACGGAAGAACGCTTGAAAAACTGTTTTTT. Its protein product is CASSGQDGRTLEKLFF.

This clone was observed a single time. The chain couples TRBV7-9 to TRBJ2-7, with TRBD1 matching over 7 bases. CDR1 and CDR2 from the germline V gene are SEHNR and FQNEAQ (reference sequence). The CDR3 is made up of 17 amino acids. V lost 0 bases, J lost 0 bases, and 8 bases stayed unmatched. DNA of the CDR3: TGTGCCAGCAGCTTAGCGCCGGGACAGAAGGGCTCCTACGAGCAGTACTTC. This translates into CASSLAPGQKGSYEQYF. Based on the CDR3 plus reference TRBV7-9 and TRBJ2-7, the full variable domain is DTGVSQNPRHKITKRGQNVTFRCDPISEHNRLYWYRQTLGQGPEFLTYFQNEAQLEKSRLLSDRFSAERPKGSFSTLEIQRTEQGDSAMYLCASSLAPGQKGSYEQYFGPGTRLTVT.

As concerns this clone: Other nucleotide sequences in the sample specify the same CDR3. V is TRBV29-1 and J is TRBJ2-5; weak D call: TRBD1 (5 bases). Germline CDR1 is SQVTM and CDR2 is ANQGSEA. V lost 0 bases and J lost 8, with 13 bases in between. The CDR3 totals 13 residues. CDR3 in DNA: TGCAGCGTTGAAGACCAGGGTAAGGGTACCCAGTACTTC. Protein: CSVEDQGKGTQYF.

J is TRBJ2-1 and V is TRBV10-2; 12 bases line up with TRBD2. This CDR3 has 16 residues. The junction had 6 bases not matched to a gene; V was cut back by 5 bases and J by 4 bases. The germline V gene has CDR1 WSHSY and CDR2 SAAADI. CDR3 nucleotide sequence: TGCGCCAGCAGTCGACTAGCGGGAGCCCGATACAATGAGCAGTTCTTC. This encodes CASSRLAGARYNEQFF.

The V call is TRBV28, the J call TRBJ1-5; TRBD1 is a possible D gene (5 bases). The CDR3 runs to 15 residues. Germline CDR1 is MDHEN and CDR2 is SYDVKM. V was trimmed by 5 bases and J by 3 bases, leaving 14 bases between them. The CDR3 DNA reads as TGTGCCAGCAGTCCCTCCGACAGAATCAATCAGCCCCAGCATTTT. Translated, it gives CASSPSDRINQPQHF. Full variable domain (remainder filled in from reference TRBV28 and TRBJ1-5): DVKVTQSSRYLVKRTGEKVFLECVQDMDHENMFWYRQDPGLGLRLIYFSYDVKMKEKGDIPEGYSVSREKKERFSLILESASTNQTSMYLCASSPSDRINQPQHFGDGTRLSIL.

The rearrangement links TRBV7-2 to TRBJ1-2; 7 bases map to TRBD1. The CDR3 consists of 18 residues. V lost 3 bases to trimming and J lost 5 bases; unmatched junction nucleotides: 18. CDR1 is SGHTA, CDR2 FQGNSA, per germline. This CDR3 is CASSLYGQAAAKTYGYTF. The CDR3 DNA sequence: TGTGCCAGCAGCTTGTACGGACAGGCAGCCGCAAAGACGTATGGCTACACCTTC.

The chain uses TRBV29-1 and TRBJ1-1, with a weak D call TRBD1 (6 bases). Germline loops: CDR1 SQVTM, CDR2 ANQGSEA. Trimming took off 4 bases at V and 1 base at J, with 7 bases between the two ends. CDR3 size: 12 residues. Here the CDR3 reads CSVVGGNTEAFF. As DNA, the CDR3 is TGCAGCGTTGTAGGGGGGAACACTGAAGCTTTCTTT. The variable domain in full, with the rest retrieved from reference TRBV29-1 and TRBJ1-1, is SAVISQKPSRDICQRGTSLTIQCQVDSQVTMMFWYRQQPGQSLTLIATANQGSEATYESGFVIDKFPISRPNLTFSTLTVSNMSPEDSSIYLCSVVGGNTEAFFGQGTRLTVV.

V is TRBV5-6 and J is TRBJ1-2; TRBD1 is a possible D gene (6 bases). Trimming removed 1 base at V and 3 bases at J, with 7 bases between. This CDR3 comprises 13 residues. Germline loops: CDR1 SGHDT, CDR2 YYEEEE. CDR3 in amino acids: CASSLNRDYGYTF. The DNA for the CDR3 is TGTGCCAGCAGCTTGAACAGGGACTATGGCTACACCTTC.

The gene calls are TRBV30 and TRBJ1-2; the D gene is possibly TRBD1 (5 bases). The CDR3 totals 13 residues. Germline V gene lookup returns CDR1 GTSNPN and CDR2 SVGIG (reference sequence). The CDR3 region has the DNA TGTGCTCATTCCCGGCGGGGGGGCTATGGCTACACCTTC. Translated: CAHSRRGGYGYTF.

The V and J genes are TRBV28 and TRBJ2-7; 9 bases align to TRBD1. There are 16 residues in the CDR3. Trimming removed 3 bases from V and 1 base from J; junction bases left unmatched: 7. The germline CDR1 and CDR2 sequences are MDHEN and SYDVKM. Written as DNA, the CDR3 is TGTGCCAGCAGTTTCTCGTTCGGACAGGGGTCCTACGAGCAGTACTTC. The encoded protein is CASSFSFGQGSYEQYF.

This clone was seen a handful of times. The chain is built from TRBV19 and TRBJ1-5; maybe TRBD1 (6 bases). V gave up 2 bases and J gave up 0 bases, with 8 bases separating them. CDR1 and CDR2 (germline): LNHDA, SQIVND (reference sequence). The CDR3 has 15 residues. In DNA, the CDR3 is TGTGCCAGTAGTATACAGGGGCCTAGCAATCAGCCCCAGCATTTT. This sequence encodes CASSIQGPSNQPQHF.

This chain links TRBV10-3 with TRBJ2-7; no firm D call. This CDR3 has 15 residues. Germline V gives CDR1 ENHRY, CDR2 SYGVKD. Trimming removed 0 bases at V and 6 bases at J, with 15 bases between. The CDR3 DNA reads as TGTGCCATCAGTGAGTCTCTTCTTGTCGGGTCCGAGCAGTACTTC. Amino acids: CAISESLLVGSEQYF.

The chain is built from TRBV5-6 and TRBJ1-1; 8 bases align to TRBD1. Germline V gene sequence: CDR1 SGHDT, CDR2 YYEEEE. The CDR3 length is 15 residues. Losses at the gene ends were 4 bases for V and 1 base for J; bases not matched to a gene: 6. The CDR3 spells CASSRRGLTNTEAFF. The CDR3 DNA follows: TGTGCCAGCAGCCGCAGGGGGCTGACGAACACTGAAGCTTTCTTT. Based on the CDR3 plus reference TRBV5-6 and TRBJ1-1, the full variable domain is DAGVTQSPTHLIKTRGQQVTLRCSPKSGHDTVSWYQQALGQGPQFIFQYYEEEERQRGNFPDRFSGHQFPNYSSELNVNALLLGDSALYLCASSRRGLTNTEAFFGQGTRLTVV.